Below, one TCR beta chain is given with its context. Its antigen is currently unknown. In the same sample, other DNA sequences code for this CDR3. The source of the sample is a study of cytomegalovirus exposure and HLA in healthy donors. Background on the study: Of some 400 genotyped donors, 70% to 85% clustered with self-reported Caucasian donors.

The V gene lost 5 bases and the J gene lost 0 bases, with 11 bases spanning the gap. The CDR3 is 14 residues long. CDR1 SEHNR and CDR2 FQNEAQ come from the germline V gene (reference sequence). Notes on the study in general: CMV serostatus was the only immune exposure information that was available.

PCR was performed using 60 Vbeta and 13 Jbeta primers. Assay: immunoSEQ multiplex PCR; the TCRdb copy retains only in-frame clones and omits some. This sample has 130,000 or so clones, with about two thirds found just once. The chain has TRBV7-9 and TRBJ2-7, with D maybe TRBD2 (6 bases). The origin of this receptor is a man aged 35 to 55 in good health and CMV-seropositive. The specimen sequenced was PBMCs. Written as DNA, the CDR3 is TGTGCCAGCAGCCGGGACTTGCACTCCTACGAGCAGTACTTC. It encodes CASSRDLHSYEQYF.